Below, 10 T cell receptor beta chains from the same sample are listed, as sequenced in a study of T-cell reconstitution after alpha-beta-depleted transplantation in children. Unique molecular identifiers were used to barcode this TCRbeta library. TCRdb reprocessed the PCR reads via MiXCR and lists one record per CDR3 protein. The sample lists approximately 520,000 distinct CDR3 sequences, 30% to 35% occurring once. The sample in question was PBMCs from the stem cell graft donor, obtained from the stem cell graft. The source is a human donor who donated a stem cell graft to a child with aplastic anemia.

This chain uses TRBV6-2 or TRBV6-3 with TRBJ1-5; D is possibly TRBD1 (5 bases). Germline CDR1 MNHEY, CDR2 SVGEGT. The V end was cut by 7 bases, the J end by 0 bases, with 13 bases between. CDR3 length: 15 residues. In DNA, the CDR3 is TGTGCCAGCAAACCGGGGGAGACTAGCAATCAGCCCCAGCATTTT. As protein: CASKPGETSNQPQHF.

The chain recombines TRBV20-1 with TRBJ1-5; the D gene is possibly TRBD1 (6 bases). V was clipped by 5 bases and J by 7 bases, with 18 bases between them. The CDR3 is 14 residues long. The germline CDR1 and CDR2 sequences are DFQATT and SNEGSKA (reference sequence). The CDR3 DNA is TGCAGTGCTTCCAACGGACAGAGAGAACAGCCCCAGCATTTT. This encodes CSASNGQREQPQHF.

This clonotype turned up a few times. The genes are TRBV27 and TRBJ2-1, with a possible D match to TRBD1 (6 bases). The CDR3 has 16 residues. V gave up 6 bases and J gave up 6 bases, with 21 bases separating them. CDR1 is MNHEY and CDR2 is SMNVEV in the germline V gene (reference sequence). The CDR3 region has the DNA TGTGCCAGCAGAGAACTGGGGGCGGCTAGGATCAATGAGCAGTTCTTC. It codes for CASRELGAARINEQFF.

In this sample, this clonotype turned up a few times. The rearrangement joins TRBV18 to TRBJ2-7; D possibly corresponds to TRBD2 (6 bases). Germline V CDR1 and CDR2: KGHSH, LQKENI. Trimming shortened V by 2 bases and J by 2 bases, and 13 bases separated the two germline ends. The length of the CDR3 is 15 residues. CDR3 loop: CASSPVAEPPYEQYV. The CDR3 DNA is TGTGCCAGCTCACCAGTAGCGGAGCCCCCCTACGAGCAGTACGTC.

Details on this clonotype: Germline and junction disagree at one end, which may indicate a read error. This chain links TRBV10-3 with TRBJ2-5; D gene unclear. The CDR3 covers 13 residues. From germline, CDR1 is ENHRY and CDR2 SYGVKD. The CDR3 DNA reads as TGTGCCATCAGCGACGGTCCACAAGAGACCCTGTACTTC. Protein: CAISDGPQETLYF.

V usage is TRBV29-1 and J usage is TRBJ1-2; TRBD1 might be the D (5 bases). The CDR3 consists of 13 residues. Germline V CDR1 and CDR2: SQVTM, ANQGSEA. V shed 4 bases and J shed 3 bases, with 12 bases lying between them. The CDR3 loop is CSVGGKMDYGYTF. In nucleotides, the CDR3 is TGCAGCGTTGGGGGGAAGATGGACTATGGCTACACCTTC.

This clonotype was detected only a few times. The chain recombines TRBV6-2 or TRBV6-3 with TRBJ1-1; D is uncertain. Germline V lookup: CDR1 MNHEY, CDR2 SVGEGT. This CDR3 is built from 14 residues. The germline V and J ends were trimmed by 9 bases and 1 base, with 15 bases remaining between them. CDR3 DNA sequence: TGTGCCAGTGAGCGGGCCTATACGAACACTGAAGCTTTCTTT. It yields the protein CASERAYTNTEAFF.

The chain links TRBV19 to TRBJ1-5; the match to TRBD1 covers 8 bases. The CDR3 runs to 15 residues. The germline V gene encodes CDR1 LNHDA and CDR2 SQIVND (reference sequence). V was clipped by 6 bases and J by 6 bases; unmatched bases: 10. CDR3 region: CASRKTGEGGQPQHF. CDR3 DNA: TGTGCCAGTAGAAAGACAGGGGAAGGGGGTCAGCCCCAGCATTTT. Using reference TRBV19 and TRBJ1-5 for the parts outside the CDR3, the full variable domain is DGGITQSPKYLFRKEGQNVTLSCEQNLNHDAMYWYRQDPGQGLRLIYYSQIVNDFQKGDIAEGYSVSREKKESFPLTVTSAQKNPTAFYLCASRKTGEGGQPQHFGDGTRLSIL.

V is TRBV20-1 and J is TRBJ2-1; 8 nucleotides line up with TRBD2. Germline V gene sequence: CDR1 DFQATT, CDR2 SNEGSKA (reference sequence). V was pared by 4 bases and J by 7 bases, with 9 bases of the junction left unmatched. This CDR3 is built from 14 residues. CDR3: CSATPDSGGNEQFF. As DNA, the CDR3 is TGCAGTGCTACACCGGACTCGGGGGGGAATGAGCAGTTCTTC.

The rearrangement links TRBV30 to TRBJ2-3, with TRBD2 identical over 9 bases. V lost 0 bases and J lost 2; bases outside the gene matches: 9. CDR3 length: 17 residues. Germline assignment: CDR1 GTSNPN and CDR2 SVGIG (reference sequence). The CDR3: CAWSVLAEREVTDTQYF. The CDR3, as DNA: TGTGCCTGGAGTGTACTGGCTGAGCGGGAGGTCACAGATACGCAGTATTTT.